One sample yielded the 7 T cell receptor beta chains listed below, sequenced in a study of T cells in Graves' hyperthyroidism and ophthalmopathy. It was RNA transcripts that yielded the amplified TCR beta CDR3 regions. A first-round RT-PCR of the TCR CDR3 used the HTBI primer set. TCRdb re-analysed the multiplex PCR reads in MiXCR, keeping a single row per CDR3 protein. This sample has about 300,000 distinct CDR3 sequences, with roughly 19% found just once. Sequencing was carried out using blood. These receptors all come from a man in his fifties with Graves' ophthalmopathy.

The V gene is TRBV6-2 or TRBV6-3, the J gene TRBJ2-3, with 7 bases that match TRBD2. Germline V lookup: CDR1 MNHEY, CDR2 SVGEGT. The V gene end was trimmed by 8 bases and the J gene end by 4 bases; junction bases not matched to a gene: 9. The CDR3 spans 14 residues. CDR3 protein: CASGDWGGPDTQYF. DNA of the CDR3: TGTGCCAGCGGAGACTGGGGAGGGCCAGATACGCAGTATTTT.

This clonotype was seen only a few times. The V call is TRBV12-3 or TRBV12-4, the J call TRBJ2-1, with D perhaps matching TRBD2 (6 bases). The length of the CDR3 is 16 residues. Trimming pared 6 bases from V and 7 bases from J, leaving 22 bases between. The CDR3 DNA reads as TGTGCCAGCAGCAACCTAAAGCGACCCGGGAGAAATGAGCAGTTCTTC. Its translation: CASSNLKRPGRNEQFF.

There are a few counts of this clonotype. V usage is TRBV12-3 or TRBV12-4 and J usage is TRBJ2-5, with D perhaps matching TRBD1 or TRBD2 (5 bases each). The length of the CDR3 is 13 residues. Between the trimmed V and J ends, which lost 7 bases and 4 bases, there was a span of 13 bases. CDR3 sequence: CASTPAGTETQYF. The CDR3 DNA reads TGTGCCAGCACCCCAGCAGGGACAGAGACCCAGTACTTC.

This clonotype was detected many times. This chain joins TRBV27 and TRBJ1-4; tentatively, D is TRBD1 (6 bases). This CDR3 has 15 residues. The germline V gene has CDR1 MNHEY and CDR2 SMNVEV (reference sequence). Between the trimmed V and J ends, which lost 5 bases and 8 bases, there was a span of 18 bases. The CDR3: CASSVQGGSWEKLFF. The DNA for the CDR3 is TGTGCCAGCAGTGTACAGGGTGGAAGCTGGGAAAAACTGTTTTTT.

This clonotype was counted at least ten times. The rearrangement links TRBV5-1 to TRBJ2-1; the D is unclear. Germline assignment: CDR1 SGHRS and CDR2 YFSETQ. The CDR3 is made up of 14 amino acids. Trimming shortened V by 3 bases and J by 7 bases, and 14 bases separated the two germline ends. The DNA of the CDR3 is TGCGCCAGCAGCTCGGACCGGATAGGGAATGAGCAGTTCTTC. Protein: CASSSDRIGNEQFF. The full variable domain, with the rest looked up from reference TRBV5-1 and TRBJ2-1, is KAGVTQTPRYLIKTRGQQVTLSCSPISGHRSVSWYQQTPGQGLQFLFEYFSETQRNKGNFPGRFSGRQFSNSRSEMNVSTLELGDSALYLCASSSDRIGNEQFFGPGTRLTVL.

V is TRBV5-5 and J is TRBJ1-3; D gene ambiguous. The length of the CDR3 is 14 residues. V lost 2 bases to trimming and J lost 2 bases, with 8 bases between them. The germline V gene has CDR1 SGHKS and CDR2 YYEKEE (reference sequence). The CDR3 DNA is TGTGCCAGCAGCTTAGCGGTCCCTGGAAACACCATATATTTT. Protein: CASSLAVPGNTIYF.

This clonotype was seen more than once but under ten times. This sequence joins TRBV9 and TRBJ2-3; D remains unclear. CDR3 length: 15 residues. Trimming cost V 4 bases and J 0 bases, with 12 bases left between them. CDR1 is SGDLS, CDR2 YYNGEE, per germline. The CDR3 nucleotides read TGTGCCAGCAGCCCCTCAGTATTTAGCACAGATACGCAGTATTTT. This translates into CASSPSVFSTDTQYF.